The 29 T cell receptor beta chains below all came from one sample that was sequenced in a study of CD8+CD57+ T cells in acquired aplastic anemia. The study profiled TCR beta VDJ and CDR3 using genomic DNA as template. From the reads, TCRdb called clonotypes with MiXCR, one entry per CDR3 protein. The sample yields 180,000 or so distinct CDR3 sequences, about half seen once. Sequencing used sorted CD4+, CD8+, or CD8+CD57+ T cells (not recorded which) from PBMCs. The receptors stem from a human donor in good health.

The rearrangement joins TRBV10-1 to TRBJ2-7; possible D gene TRBD2, 5 bases. V gave up 4 bases and J gave up 6 bases, with 16 bases separating them. The CDR3 runs to 14 residues. CDR1 and CDR2 (germline): WNHNN, SYGVQD (reference sequence). The CDR3 DNA reads TGCGCCAGCAGTGCAAGGGAGACCCTCTCCGAGCAGTACTTC. Translated, it gives CASSARETLSEQYF.

This clonotype was seen more than once but under ten times. This chain links TRBV19 with TRBJ1-5, with 7 bases matching TRBD1. The CDR3 runs to 17 residues. From germline, CDR1 is LNHDA and CDR2 SQIVND (reference sequence). V trimming: 5 bases; J trimming: 6 bases; junction bases outside the gene matches: 16. CDR3 sequence: CASSYRVRDRGFQPQHF. CDR3 DNA: TGTGCCAGTAGTTACCGCGTGAGGGACAGAGGGTTTCAGCCCCAGCATTTT.

This chain joins TRBV10-3 and TRBJ1-1, with D possibly TRBD1 on 5 matching bases. This CDR3 spans 13 amino acids. The germline CDR1 and CDR2 sequences are ENHRY and SYGVKD. V lost 7 bases to trimming and J lost 3 bases, with 12 bases between them. CDR3 residues: CAIMGRLDTEAFF. For the CDR3, the DNA is TGTGCCATCATGGGGCGTTTGGACACTGAAGCTTTCTTT.

The chain joins TRBV24-1 to TRBJ2-7; 10 bases align to TRBD2. The trim removed 8 bases at V and 2 bases at J, leaving 8 bases unmatched. CDR3 length: 15 amino acids. Germline V gene sequence: CDR1 KGHDR, CDR2 SFDVKD. The CDR3 spells CATNFLAGETYEQYF. The CDR3 DNA is TGTGCCACCAACTTCCTAGCGGGAGAGACCTACGAGCAGTACTTC.

Many counts were recorded for this clonotype. The genes are TRBV12-3 or TRBV12-4 and TRBJ2-3; D not certain. The CDR3 has 14 amino acids. Trimming pared 6 bases from V and 0 bases from J, leaving 10 bases between. The CDR3 sequence: CASSRSPSTDTQYF. The CDR3 DNA reads TGTGCCAGCAGCCGGTCCCCTAGCACAGATACGCAGTATTTT.

As to this clonotype: A much larger clone sits a single nucleotide away, making a read error possible. The chain recombines TRBV20-1 with TRBJ2-7; 7 bases are shared with TRBD2. Unmatched junction bases numbered 10, after V lost 5 bases and J lost 3 bases. Germline V gene data show CDR1 as DFQATT and CDR2 as SNEGSKA (reference sequence). The CDR3 covers 14 residues. CDR3 nucleotide sequence: TGCAGTGCTCAGATTAGCGGGTTTCACTACGAGCAGTACTTC. Its protein product is CSAQISGFHYEQYF.

Remarks on this clonotype: It is likely a read error, because the conserved phenylalanine at the end of the CDR3 is missing. This rearrangement joins TRBV28 to TRBJ2-3; possible D gene TRBD1, 5 bases. V lost 3 bases and J 3 bases, leaving 10 bases between the germline ends. Germline loops: CDR1 MDHEN, CDR2 SYDVKM. The CDR3 has 14 residues. The CDR3 is CASSFLSGTDTQYL. The CDR3 DNA reads as TGTGCCAGCAGTTTTCTATCAGGGACAGATACGCAGTATCTT.

As to this clonotype: This may arise from a read error, as a much more abundant clone is one base away. The V gene is TRBV19, the J gene TRBJ1-1; TRBD1 agrees at 12 bases. The CDR3 length is 16 residues. In germline, CDR1 is LNHDA, CDR2 SQIVND (reference sequence). CDR3 loop: CASRAGTGGLGTETFF. CDR3 in DNA: TGTGCCAGTAGGGCCGGGACAGGGGGCTTGGGCACTGAAACTTTCTTT. The variable domain in full, with the rest retrieved from reference TRBV19 and TRBJ1-1, is DGGITQSPKYLFRKEGQNVTLSCEQNLNHDAMYWYRQDPGQGLRLIYYSQIVNDFQKGDIAEGYSVSREKKESFPLTVTSAQKNPTAFYLCASRAGTGGLGTETFFGQGTRLTVV.

The V gene is TRBV15, the J gene TRBJ2-7; D remains unclear. Between the trimmed V and J ends, which lost 0 bases and 7 bases, there was a span of 16 bases. Germline-derived CDR1 and CDR2 are LNHNV and YYDKDF (reference sequence). This CDR3 has 15 residues. The CDR3 DNA follows: TGTGCCACCAGCAGAGATTCCGGATTCCCTTTGGAGCAGTACTTC. Translation gives CATSRDSGFPLEQYF.

This sequence joins TRBV20-1 and TRBJ1-2; no clear D. The CDR3 contains 15 residues. CDR1 is DFQATT and CDR2 is SNEGSKA in the germline V gene (reference sequence). V shed 7 bases and J shed 2 bases, with 20 bases lying between them. CDR3 region: CSVFLTGLTNYGYTF. The CDR3 DNA reads as TGCAGTGTCTTCCTAACCGGGCTTACGAACTATGGCTACACCTTC.

This clonotype was recorded many times. The chain combines TRBV14 with TRBJ2-1; 11 bases fit TRBD1. CDR3 length: 20 residues. Germline assignment: CDR1 SGHDN and CDR2 FVKESK. V gave up 4 bases and J gave up 0 bases; unmatched junction bases: 14. The CDR3 nucleotides are TGTGCCAGCAGCCTAAATAGGAGGACAGGGGGCTTAAGCTCCTACAATGAGCAGTTCTTC. Its translation: CASSLNRRTGGLSSYNEQFF.

In its sample, this clonotype was seen many times. The chain has TRBV7-8 and TRBJ2-5; 12 bases are shared with TRBD2. The V gene's germline CDR1 is SGHVS and CDR2 FQNEAQ. The ends lost 0 bases at V and 4 bases at J; junction bases unmatched: 3. The CDR3 is made up of 16 amino acids. The CDR3 DNA reads TGTGCCAGCAGCTTAGCGCGACTAGCGGGAGTAGAGACCCAGTACTTC. Protein: CASSLARLAGVETQYF. Supplemented by reference TRBV7-8 and TRBJ2-5, the full variable domain reads GAGVSQSPRYKVAKRGQDVALRCDPISGHVSLFWYQQALGQGPEFLTYFQNEAQLDKSGLPSDRFFAERPEGSVSTLKIQRTQQEDSAVYLCASSLARLAGVETQYFGPGTRLLVL.

This clonotype occurred a few times. CDR3 sequence reads: CASSVDTNTEAFF. CDR3 DNA sequence: TGTGCCAGCAGCGTGGACACGAACACTGAAGCTTTCTTT. This chain connects TRBV7-6 to TRBJ1-1, with D possibly being TRBD1 (5 bases). Trimming took off 5 bases at V and 1 base at J, with 8 bases between the two ends. The V gene's germline CDR1 is SGHVS and CDR2 FNYEAQ. There are 13 residues in the CDR3.

This clonotype has a handful of counts. Mismatch with germline at one junction end may stem from a read error. The chain recombines TRBV24-1 with TRBJ1-5; 7 bases match TRBD1. CDR3 size: 13 residues. CDR1 KGHDR and CDR2 SFDVKD come from the germline V gene. The CDR3 sequence is CATCRQGNRPQHF. The CDR3 region has the DNA TGTGCCACCTGTCGACAGGGCAATCGGCCCCAGCATTTT.

In its sample, this clonotype was seen a few times. The rearrangement uses TRBV7-6 and TRBJ1-1; D ambiguous. This CDR3 region has 12 residues. Trimming removed 1 base from V and 5 bases from J, with 5 bases in between. Germline V gives CDR1 SGHVS, CDR2 FNYEAQ. CDR3 nucleotide sequence: TGTGCCAGCAGCTTAGGGGAGACTGAAGCTTTCTTT. Encoded protein: CASSLGETEAFF. The full variable domain, in which reference TRBV7-6 and TRBJ1-1 provide the parts outside the CDR3, is GAGVSQSPRYKVTKRGQDVALRCDPISGHVSLYWYRQALGQGPEFLTYFNYEAQQDKSGLPNDRFSAERPEGSISTLTIQRTEQRDSAMYRCASSLGETEAFFGQGTRLTVV.

There are many counts of this clonotype. V and J are TRBV6-1 and TRBJ1-2, with D unclear. Germline lookup yields CDR1 MNHNS and CDR2 SASEGT. V was cut by 2 bases and J by 8 bases, with 3 bases left in between. This CDR3 has 10 residues. The CDR3 protein is CASSEQGYTF. The CDR3 coding sequence is TGTGCCAGCAGTGAACAAGGCTACACCTTC.

This clonotype was seen repeatedly, ten times or more. The gene calls are TRBV5-4 and TRBJ2-1, with 12 bases aligning to TRBD2. V was pared by 3 bases and J by 6 bases, with 13 bases of the junction left unmatched. In germline, CDR1 is SGHNT, CDR2 YYREEE (reference sequence). The CDR3 sequence is 18 residues long. The CDR3: CASSSPPVLAGGGNEQFF. The CDR3 DNA sequence: TGTGCCAGCAGCTCGCCACCCGTACTAGCGGGAGGTGGCAATGAGCAGTTCTTC.

The chain carries TRBV19 and TRBJ2-7; D unclear. The V and J ends lost 6 bases and 2 bases respectively, with 8 bases between them. In germline, CDR1 is LNHDA, CDR2 SQIVND (reference sequence). The CDR3 length is 12 residues. The CDR3 nucleotides read TGTGCCAGTAGGGACGGTCCCTACGAGCAGTACTTC. Translating gives CASRDGPYEQYF.

This clonotype showed up just a few times. The chain combines TRBV5-1 with TRBJ2-7; D unclear. The V end was cut by 5 bases, the J end by 1 base, with 13 bases between. This CDR3 contains 14 residues. Germline CDR1 and CDR2: SGHRS and YFSETQ. CDR3 in amino acids: CASRSLGESYEQYF. CDR3 DNA: TGCGCCAGCAGAAGCCTTGGGGAATCCTACGAGCAGTACTTC.

This clonotype was observed a handful of times. The chain carries TRBV7-2 and TRBJ2-5; D is uncertain. Trimming removed 5 bases from V and 4 bases from J, with 8 bases in between. Looked up from germline, CDR1 is SGHTA and CDR2 is FQGNSA. CDR3 length: 12 amino acids. For the CDR3, the DNA is TGTGCCAGCAGCCCGGTAGGAGAGACCCAGTACTTC. Encoded protein: CASSPVGETQYF.

Only a few counts were recorded for this clonotype. The chain has TRBV24-1 and TRBJ2-3; D gene uncertain. V dropped 10 bases and J dropped 10 bases, with 8 bases sitting between them. CDR3 size: 9 residues. From germline, CDR1 is KGHDR and CDR2 SFDVKD. The DNA for the CDR3 is TGTGCCACTGTTCGGGCGCAGTATTTT. Amino acid sequence: CATVRAQYF.

This clonotype was observed at least ten times. V is TRBV6-1 and J is TRBJ2-2; D not resolved. This CDR3 spans 12 amino acids. Germline V lookup: CDR1 MNHNS, CDR2 SASEGT. V dropped 3 bases and J dropped 6 bases, with 5 bases sitting between them. The CDR3 protein is CASSDLAGELFF. Here the CDR3 DNA reads TGTGCCAGCAGTGATTTAGCCGGGGAGCTGTTTTTT.

The sample holds many counts of this clonotype. The chain employs TRBV5-6 and TRBJ2-7; the D is unclear. Trimming took off 1 base at V and 7 bases at J, with 12 bases between the two ends. Germline V CDR1 and CDR2: SGHDT, YYEEEE. This CDR3 comprises 13 residues. The CDR3 DNA reads as TGTGCCAGCAGCTTGAGTGGGGTCCGGGAGCAGTACTTC. Protein: CASSLSGVREQYF.

About this clonotype itself: Being one base from a much bigger clone, this may be a read error. This rearrangement joins TRBV5-6 to TRBJ2-1; TRBD2 agrees at 14 bases. V lost 5 bases to trimming and J lost 8 bases; unmatched junction nucleotides: 6. The CDR3 length is 15 residues. Germline values: CDR1 SGHDT, CDR2 YYEEEE. The CDR3 spells CASSRLAGGIDEQFF. CDR3 nucleotides: TGTGCCAGCAGTCGACTAGCGGGAGGGATTGATGAGCAGTTCTTC.

This clonotype was observed many times. This chain links TRBV5-1 with TRBJ1-2; D gene unclear. V dropped 3 bases and J dropped 8 bases, with 11 bases sitting between them. Per germline, CDR1 SGHRS and CDR2 YFSETQ. The CDR3 loop spans 12 amino acids. This CDR3 reads CASSSPGGGYTF. The CDR3 bases are TGCGCCAGCAGCTCGCCAGGAGGCGGCTACACCTTC.

This clonotype was found many times. The gene calls are TRBV20-1 and TRBJ2-1, with D tentatively TRBD2 (5 bases). The V gene's germline CDR1 is DFQATT and CDR2 SNEGSKA (reference sequence). Trimming took off 3 bases at V and 9 bases at J, with 18 bases between the two ends. The CDR3 runs 14 residues. CDR3 in amino acids: CSASSPGRRGEQFF. In DNA, the CDR3 is TGCAGTGCTAGCAGCCCGGGCCGTCGGGGTGAGCAGTTCTTC.

Worth noting for this clonotype: A read error may be the cause here, since a much bigger clone is one base away. V and J are TRBV10-3 and TRBJ1-6; 8 bases agree with TRBD1. Germline lookup yields CDR1 ENHRY and CDR2 SYGVKD. The CDR3 contains 15 residues. J was trimmed by 7 bases and V by 10 bases; bases with no gene match: 12. The DNA for the CDR3 is TGTGCCAACAGGCCCCCGGGACAGGAAAATTCACCCCTCCACTTT. Residues: CANRPPGQENSPLHF.

The V gene is TRBV2, the J gene TRBJ2-7; D uncertain. V was clipped by 5 bases and J by 2 bases, with 13 bases between them. The CDR3 is 14 residues long. Looked up from germline, CDR1 is SNHLY and CDR2 is FYNNEI. The CDR3 spells CASSYEDGTYEQYF. In nucleotides, the CDR3 is TGTGCCAGCAGTTACGAGGACGGTACCTACGAGCAGTACTTC.

This clonotype was counted once. The chain links TRBV24-1 to TRBJ2-3; D is undetermined. Germline CDR1 is KGHDR and CDR2 is SFDVKD. V was cut by 4 bases and J by 3 bases, with 16 bases left in between. CDR3 size: 16 residues. This CDR3 reads CATSDPKLQRTDTQYF. For the CDR3, the DNA is TGTGCCACCAGTGACCCGAAATTACAGAGGACAGATACGCAGTATTTT.